This T cell receptor (beta chain) was sequenced for a study of cytomegalovirus exposure and HLA in healthy donors. Study observations and caveats: Cytomegalovirus-associated status was assigned to fewer than 200 TCR beta chains.

This CDR3 is built from 16 residues. Germline trimming cut 7 bases from V and 4 bases from J; bases unmatched to any gene: 14. Germline V lookup: CDR1 SNHLY, CDR2 FYNNEI. With regard to this clone: The antigen is unknown.

Vbeta (60) and Jbeta (13) primers were used in the PCR. The table came from immunoSEQ multiplex PCR; TCRdb's copy has only in-frame clones and leaves some out. This sample has 130,000 to 150,000 clones, with nearly 80% found just once. The TCR originated in a middle-aged man in good health and CMV-seropositive. The specimen sequenced was PBMCs. The chain has TRBV2 and TRBJ2-7, with 9 bases aligning to TRBD2. CDR3 DNA sequence: TGTGCCAGCACCCCTGCGAGAGCGGGGGGAGGATACGAGCAGTACTTC. Its protein product is CASTPARAGGGYEQYF. Filled out from reference TRBV2 and TRBJ2-7, the complete variable domain reads EPEVTQTPSHQVTQMGQEVILRCVPISNHLYFYWYRQILGQKVEFLVSFYNNEISEKSEIFDDQFSVERPDGSNFTLKIRSTKLEDSAMYFCASTPARAGGGYEQYFGPGTRLTVT.